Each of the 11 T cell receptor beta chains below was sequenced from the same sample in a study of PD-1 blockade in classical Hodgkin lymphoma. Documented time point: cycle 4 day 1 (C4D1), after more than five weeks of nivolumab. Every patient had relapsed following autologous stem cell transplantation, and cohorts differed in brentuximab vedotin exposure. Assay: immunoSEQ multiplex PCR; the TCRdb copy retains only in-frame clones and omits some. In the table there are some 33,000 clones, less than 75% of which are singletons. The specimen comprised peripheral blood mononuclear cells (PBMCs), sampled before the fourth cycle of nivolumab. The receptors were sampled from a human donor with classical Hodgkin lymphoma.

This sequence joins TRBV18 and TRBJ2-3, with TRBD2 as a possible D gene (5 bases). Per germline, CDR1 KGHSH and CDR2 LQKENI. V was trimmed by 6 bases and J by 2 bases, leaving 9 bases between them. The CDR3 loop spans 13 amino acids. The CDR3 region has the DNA TGTGCCAGCTCGGGAGAGACCACAGATACGCAGTATTTT. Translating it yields CASSGETTDTQYF.

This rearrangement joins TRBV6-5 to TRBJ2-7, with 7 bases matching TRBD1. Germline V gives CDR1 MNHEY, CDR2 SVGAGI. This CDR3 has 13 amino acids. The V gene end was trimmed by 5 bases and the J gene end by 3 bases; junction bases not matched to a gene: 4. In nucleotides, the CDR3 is TGTGCCAGCAGTCGCGGACAGGACTACGAGCAGTACTTC. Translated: CASSRGQDYEQYF.

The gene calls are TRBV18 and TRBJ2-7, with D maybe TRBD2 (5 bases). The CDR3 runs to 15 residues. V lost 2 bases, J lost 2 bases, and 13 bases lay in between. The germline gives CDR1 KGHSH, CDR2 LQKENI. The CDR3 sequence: CASSPTEGDTYEQYF. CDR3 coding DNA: TGTGCCAGCTCACCAACCGAGGGCGATACCTACGAGCAGTACTTC.

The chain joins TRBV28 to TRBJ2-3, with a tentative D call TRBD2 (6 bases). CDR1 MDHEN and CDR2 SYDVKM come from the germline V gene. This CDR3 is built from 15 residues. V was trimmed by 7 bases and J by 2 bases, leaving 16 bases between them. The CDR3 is CASTKLAFSTDTQYF. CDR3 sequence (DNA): TGTGCCAGCACCAAACTAGCTTTTTCCACAGATACGCAGTATTTT.

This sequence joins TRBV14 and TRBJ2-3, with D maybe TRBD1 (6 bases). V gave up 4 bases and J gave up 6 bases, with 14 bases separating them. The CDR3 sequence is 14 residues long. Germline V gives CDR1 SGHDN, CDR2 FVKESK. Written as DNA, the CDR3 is TGTGCCAGCAGCCCAACAGGGCTGGGGGATACGCAGTATTTT. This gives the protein CASSPTGLGDTQYF.

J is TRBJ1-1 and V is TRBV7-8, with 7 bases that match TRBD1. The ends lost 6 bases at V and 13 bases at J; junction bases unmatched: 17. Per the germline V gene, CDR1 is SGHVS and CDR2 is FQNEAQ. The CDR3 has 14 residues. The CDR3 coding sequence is TGTGCCAGCAGACCGAACCGGGACAGCCACGTATATTTCTTT. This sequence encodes CASRPNRDSHVYFF.

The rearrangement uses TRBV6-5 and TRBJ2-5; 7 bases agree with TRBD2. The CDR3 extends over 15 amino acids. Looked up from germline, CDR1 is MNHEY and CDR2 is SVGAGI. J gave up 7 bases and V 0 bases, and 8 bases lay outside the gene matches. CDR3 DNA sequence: TGTGCCAGCAGTTACTCCAGGACTAGAGGTGGGACCCAGTACTTC. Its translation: CASSYSRTRGGTQYF.

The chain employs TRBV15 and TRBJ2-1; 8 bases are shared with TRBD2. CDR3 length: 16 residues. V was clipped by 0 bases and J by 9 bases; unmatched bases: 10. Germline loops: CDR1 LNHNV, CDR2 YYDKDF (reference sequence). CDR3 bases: TGTGCCACCAGCAGAGAGGAACGGGGGGGCCGATTTGAGCAGTTCTTC. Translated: CATSREERGGRFEQFF.

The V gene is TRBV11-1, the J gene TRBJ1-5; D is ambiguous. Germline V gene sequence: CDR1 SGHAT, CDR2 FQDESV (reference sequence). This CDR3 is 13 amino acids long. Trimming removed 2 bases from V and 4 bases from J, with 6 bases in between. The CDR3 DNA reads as TGTGCCAGCAGCTTAAGAGGTAATCAGCCCCAGCATTTT. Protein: CASSLRGNQPQHF.

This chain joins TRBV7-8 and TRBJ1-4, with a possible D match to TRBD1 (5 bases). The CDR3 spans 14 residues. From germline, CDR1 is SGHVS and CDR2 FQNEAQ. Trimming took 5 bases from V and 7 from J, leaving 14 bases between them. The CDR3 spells CASSPGGHGEKLFF. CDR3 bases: TGTGCCAGCAGCCCCGGGGGTCACGGTGAAAAACTGTTTTTT.

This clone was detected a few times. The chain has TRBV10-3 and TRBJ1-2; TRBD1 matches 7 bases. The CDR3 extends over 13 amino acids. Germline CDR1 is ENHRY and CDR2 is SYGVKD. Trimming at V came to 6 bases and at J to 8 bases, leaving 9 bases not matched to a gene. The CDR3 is CAISPGTAEGYTF. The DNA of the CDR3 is TGTGCCATCAGCCCCGGGACAGCTGAGGGCTACACCTTC.